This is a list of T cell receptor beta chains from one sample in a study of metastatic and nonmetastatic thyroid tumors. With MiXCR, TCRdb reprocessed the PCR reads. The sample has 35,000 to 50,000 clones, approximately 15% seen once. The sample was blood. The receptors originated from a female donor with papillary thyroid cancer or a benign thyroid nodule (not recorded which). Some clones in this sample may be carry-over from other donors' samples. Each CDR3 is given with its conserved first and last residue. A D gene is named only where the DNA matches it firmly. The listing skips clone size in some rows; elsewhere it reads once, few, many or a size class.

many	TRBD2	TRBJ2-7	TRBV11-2	CASSPQHGGAYEQYF	TGTGCCAGCAGCCCACAGCACGGGGGGGCGTACGAGCAGTACTTC
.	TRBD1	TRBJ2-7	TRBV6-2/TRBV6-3	CASSSLRGQGAVFSYEQYF	TGTGCCAGCAGTTCCTTACGGGGACAGGGGGCCGTGTTCTCCTACGAGCAGTACTTC
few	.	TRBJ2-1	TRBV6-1	CASSETSSRGQFF	TGTGCCAGCAGTGAGACCTCCAGCCGGGGGCAGTTCTTC
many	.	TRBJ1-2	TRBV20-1	CSARTDSYGYTF	TGCAGTGCCCGGACAGATTCTTATGGCTACACCTTC
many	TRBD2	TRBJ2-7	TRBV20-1	CSARGQSGRSSYEQYF	TGCAGTGCTAGAGGGCAGAGCGGGAGGAGCTCCTACGAGCAGTACTTC
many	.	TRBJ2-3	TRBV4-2	CASSQGRASSDTQYF	TGTGCCAGCAGCCAAGGGCGAGCGTCGTCAGATACGCAGTATTTT
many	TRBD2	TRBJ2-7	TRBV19	CASSIDGLAFSYEQYF	TGTGCCAGTAGTATAGATGGACTAGCCTTTTCCTACGAGCAGTACTTC
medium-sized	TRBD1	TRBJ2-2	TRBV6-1	CASSPGQGDTGELFF	TGTGCCAGCAGTCCCGGACAGGGGGACACCGGGGAGCTGTTTTTT
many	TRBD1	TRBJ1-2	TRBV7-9	CASSLTTGEEGYTF	TGTGCCAGCAGCTTGACGACAGGGGAGGAGGGCTACACCTTC
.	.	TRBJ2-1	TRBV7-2	CASSSSWLNEQFF	TGTGCCAGCAGCTCCTCTTGGTTGAATGAGCAGTTCTTC
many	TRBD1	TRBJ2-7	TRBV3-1	CASSPGTGGDYEQYF	TGTGCCAGCAGCCCCGGGACAGGGGGCGACTACGAGCAGTACTTC
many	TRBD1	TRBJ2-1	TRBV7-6	CASSPYSGQNEQFF	TGTGCCAGCAGTCCATACTCGGGACAGAATGAGCAGTTCTTC
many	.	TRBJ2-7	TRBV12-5	CASGFGYEQYF	TGTGCTAGTGGTTTCGGGTACGAGCAGTACTTC
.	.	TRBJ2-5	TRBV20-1	CSAKDGAAQETQYF	TGCAGTGCTAAGGACGGAGCAGCTCAAGAGACCCAGTACTTC
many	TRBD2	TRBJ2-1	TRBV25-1	CASRGTNHNEQFF	TGTGCCAGCAGAGGGACTAACCACAATGAGCAGTTCTTC
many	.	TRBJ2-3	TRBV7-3	CASSPTLGGGGTDTQYF	TGTGCCAGCAGCCCTACCTTGGGAGGAGGTGGCACAGATACGCAGTATTTT
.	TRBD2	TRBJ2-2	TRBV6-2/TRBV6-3	CASSYGTSQFGITGELFF	TGTGCCAGCAGTTACGGGACTAGCCAGTTCGGGATCACCGGGGAGCTGTTTTTT
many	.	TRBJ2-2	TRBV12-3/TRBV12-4	CASSLRQTGELFF	TGTGCCAGCAGTTTGAGACAGACCGGGGAGCTGTTTTTT
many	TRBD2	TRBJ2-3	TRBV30	CAWSGLAVQYSTDTQYF	TGTGCCTGGAGTGGGCTAGCGGTTCAATACTCCACAGATACGCAGTATTTT
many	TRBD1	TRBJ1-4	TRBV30	CAWSEGQGGEKLFF	TGTGCCTGGAGTGAGGGACAGGGTGGAGAAAAACTGTTTTTT
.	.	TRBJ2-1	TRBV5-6	CASSLQGRGSHNEQFF	TGTGCCAGCAGCTTGCAGGGACGGGGGAGCCACAATGAGCAGTTCTTC
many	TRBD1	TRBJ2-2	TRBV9	CASSLHRGGTGELFF	TGTGCCAGCAGCTTACACAGGGGTGGCACCGGGGAGCTGTTTTTT
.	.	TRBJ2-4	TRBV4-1	CASSQDRASRGKNIQYF	TGCGCCAGCAGCCAAGATAGGGCTAGCCGGGGAAAAAACATTCAGTACTTC
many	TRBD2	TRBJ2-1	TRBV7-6	CASSAGLAGYNEQFF	TGTGCCAGCAGCGCAGGACTAGCGGGTTACAATGAGCAGTTCTTC
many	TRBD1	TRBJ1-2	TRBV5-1	CASSSLDRVYGYTF	TGCGCCAGCAGCTCCCTGGACAGGGTCTATGGCTACACCTTC
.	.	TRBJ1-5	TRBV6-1	CASSKTPPGGNQPQHF	TGTGCCAGCAGTAAGACCCCCCCAGGGGGCAATCAGCCCCAGCATTTT
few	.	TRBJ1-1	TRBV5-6	CASSPRVSRTEAFF	TGTGCCAGCAGCCCCAGGGTTAGTAGGACTGAAGCTTTCTTC
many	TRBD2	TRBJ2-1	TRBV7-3	CASSPIAGASYNEQFF	TGTGCCAGCAGCCCAATAGCGGGGGCCTCCTACAATGAGCAGTTCTTC
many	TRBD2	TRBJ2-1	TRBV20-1	CSAPSGSNEQFF	TGCAGTGCGCCTAGCGGGAGTAATGAGCAGTTCTTC
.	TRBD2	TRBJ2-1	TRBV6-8	CASSYGAGPRRECTAVNEQFF	TGTGCCAGCAGTTATGGGGCGGGCCCCAGGCGGGAGTGTACCGCGGTTAATGAGCAGTTCTTC
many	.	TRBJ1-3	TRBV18	CASSPPFWQGGGNTIYF	TGTGCCAGCTCACCACCGTTTTGGCAGGGAGGAGGAAACACCATATATTTT
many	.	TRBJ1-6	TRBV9	CASSTSSSYNSPLHF	TGTGCCAGCAGCACGTCGAGCTCCTATAATTCACCCCTCCACTTT
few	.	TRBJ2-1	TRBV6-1	CASTGLEYNEQFF	TGTGCCAGCACTGGGCTGGAGTACAATGAGCAGTTCTTC
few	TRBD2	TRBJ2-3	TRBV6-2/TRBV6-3	CASSLRLAGGEDTQYF	TGTGCCAGCAGTCTCAGACTAGCGGGAGGAGAAGATACGCAGTATTTT
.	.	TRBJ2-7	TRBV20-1	CSARDLRPSSYEQYF	TGCAGTGCTAGAGATCTCCGGCCTAGCTCCTACGAGCAGTACTTC
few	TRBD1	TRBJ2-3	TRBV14	CASSQSPGRTGGSYTQYF	TGTGCCAGCAGCCAGAGCCCCGGAAGGACAGGGGGCTCGTATACGCAGTATTTT
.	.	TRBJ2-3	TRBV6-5	CASSYGTVTDTQYF	TGTGCCAGCAGTTACGGGACGGTCACAGATACGCAGTATTTT
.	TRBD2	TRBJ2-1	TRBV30	CAWRGSGASSYNEQFF	TGTGCCTGGAGGGGAAGCGGGGCTAGCTCCTACAATGAGCAGTTCTTC
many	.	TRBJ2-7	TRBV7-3	CASSLSLLHEQYF	TGTGCCAGCAGCTTATCACTGCTCCACGAGCAGTACTTC
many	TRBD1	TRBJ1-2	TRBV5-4	CASSFRQGAILSYGYTF	TGTGCCAGCAGCTTTAGACAGGGGGCGATACTAAGCTATGGCTACACCTTC
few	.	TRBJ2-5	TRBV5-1	CASRVRETQYF	TGCGCCAGCCGGGTGCGAGAGACCCAGTACTTC
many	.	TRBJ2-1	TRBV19	CAVESGSSYNEQFF	TGTGCCGTCGAAAGCGGTAGCTCCTACAATGAGCAGTTCTTC
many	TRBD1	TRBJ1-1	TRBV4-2	CASSYTGAGDTEAFF	TGTGCCAGCAGCTACACAGGGGCGGGGGACACTGAAGCTTTCTTT
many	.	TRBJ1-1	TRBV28	CASIPPGINTEAFF	TGTGCCAGCATCCCCCCCGGGATCAACACTGAAGCTTTCTTT
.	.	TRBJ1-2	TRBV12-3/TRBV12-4	CASSFRDYGYTF	TGTGCCAGCAGTTTCAGGGACTATGGCTACACCTTC
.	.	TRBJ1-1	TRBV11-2	CASSFQRTVAEAFF	TGTGCCAGCAGTTTCCAAAGGACAGTTGCTGAAGCTTTCTTT
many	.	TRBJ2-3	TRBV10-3	CAISSGRSTDTQYF	TGTGCCATCAGTAGCGGGCGGAGCACAGATACGCAGTATTTT
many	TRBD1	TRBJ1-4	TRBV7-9	CASSLRQGENEKLFF	TGTGCCAGCAGCCTCCGACAGGGGGAGAATGAAAAACTGTTTTTT
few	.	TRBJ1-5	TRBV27	CASSFQGPRQPQHF	TGTGCCAGCAGTTTTCAAGGGCCTAGACAGCCCCAGCATTTT
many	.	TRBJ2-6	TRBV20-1	CSAREFGGRIDVLTF	TGCAGTGCTAGAGAGTTTGGTGGCAGGATCGACGTCCTGACTTTC
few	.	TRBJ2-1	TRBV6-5	CASSYSHEQFF	TGTGCCAGCAGTTACTCTCATGAGCAGTTCTTC
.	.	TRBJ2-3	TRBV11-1	CASSLVGEKKDTQYF	TGTGCCAGCAGCTTAGTGGGGGAAAAAAAAGATACGCAGTATTTT
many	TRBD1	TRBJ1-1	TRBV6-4	CASSDTDRGTPAFF	TGTGCCAGCAGTGACACGGACAGGGGGACGCCGGCTTTCTTT